Each of the 14 T cell receptor beta chains below was sequenced from the same sample in a study of shared clonotypes between healthy human individuals. Assay: immunoSEQ multiplex PCR; the TCRdb copy retains only in-frame clones and omits some. Counted here are roughly 2,000,000 clones, 85% to 95% occurring once; the ten biggest clones make up around 1%. Terminally differentiated effector memory CD45RA+ cells were left out of the naive CD8 fraction, which was CD45RO-negative and positively selected for CCR7. The sequencing input was naive CD8+ T cells sorted from blood. The origin of the receptors is a man between 18 and 35 years old in good health.

This chain joins TRBV7-8 and TRBJ2-3, with 11 bases that match TRBD2. Germline assignment: CDR1 SGHVS and CDR2 FQNEAQ. J gave up 2 bases and V 5 bases, and 3 bases lay outside the gene matches. The CDR3 length is 15 residues. DNA of the CDR3: TGTGCCAGCAGCGGGACTAGCGGAGCCACAGATACGCAGTATTTT. Amino acid sequence: CASSGTSGATDTQYF.

V is TRBV29-1 and J is TRBJ2-1; D perhaps matches TRBD2 (6 bases). Per germline, CDR1 SQVTM and CDR2 ANQGSEA. This CDR3 comprises 15 residues. V lost 4 bases to trimming and J lost 4 bases, with 17 bases between them. CDR3 sequence: CSVAGVPHLYNEQFF. For the CDR3, the DNA is TGCAGCGTTGCGGGGGTACCTCACTTGTACAATGAGCAGTTCTTC.

This clone has just one count. In nucleotides, the CDR3 is TGTGCCAGCATGAGACTAGCGGCTGGGATAGATACGCAGTATTTT. Translation: CASMRLAAGIDTQYF. The gene calls are TRBV2 and TRBJ2-3; 9 positions match TRBD2. Per the germline V gene, CDR1 is SNHLY and CDR2 is FYNNEI. Trimming removed 7 bases from V and 5 bases from J; junction bases left unmatched: 10. The CDR3 has 15 residues. The whole variable domain, remainder taken from reference TRBV2 and TRBJ2-3, is EPEVTQTPSHQVTQMGQEVILRCVPISNHLYFYWYRQILGQKVEFLVSFYNNEISEKSEIFDDQFSVERPDGSNFTLKIRSTKLEDSAMYFCASMRLAAGIDTQYFGPGTRLTVL.

J is TRBJ1-1 and V is TRBV6-6; tentative D call: TRBD1 (5 bases). The V and J ends lost 7 bases and 4 bases respectively, with 13 bases between them. CDR1 is MNHNY, CDR2 SVGAGI, per germline (reference sequence). CDR3 length: 13 amino acids. In DNA form, the CDR3 reads TGTGCCAGCAACCCGGGGGGGGGCACTGAAGCTTTCTTT. Encoded protein: CASNPGGGTEAFF.

Points on this clone: Additional DNA sequences in this sample encode the identical CDR3. The rearrangement uses TRBV18 and TRBJ1-6; D might be TRBD1 (6 bases). CDR3 length: 14 residues. Per the germline V gene, CDR1 is KGHSH and CDR2 is LQKENI. Trimming stripped 0 bases from V and 9 bases from J, with 9 bases between. Here the CDR3 reads CASSPPGGGSPLHF. Written as DNA, the CDR3 is TGTGCCAGCTCACCACCTGGGGGCGGTTCACCCCTCCACTTT.

The chain combines TRBV7-3 with TRBJ2-5, with TRBD1 identical over 8 bases. CDR1 and CDR2 (germline): SGHTA, FQGTGA. The trim removed 5 bases at V and 5 bases at J, leaving 7 bases unmatched. The CDR3 is 14 amino acids. CDR3 in amino acids: CASSPTGVEETQYF. DNA of the CDR3: TGTGCCAGCAGCCCGACAGGGGTGGAGGAGACCCAGTACTTC. Full variable domain (rest looked up from reference TRBV7-3 and TRBJ2-5): GAGVSQTPSNKVTEKGKYVELRCDPISGHTALYWYRQSLGQGPEFLIYFQGTGAADDSGLPNDRFFAVRPEGSVSTLKIQRTERGDSAVYLCASSPTGVEETQYFGPGTRLLVL.

The genes are TRBV2 and TRBJ1-2; D gene uncertain. V lost 4 bases to trimming and J lost 4 bases, with 13 bases between them. Germline V lookup: CDR1 SNHLY, CDR2 FYNNEI. This CDR3 is 14 amino acids long. The CDR3 nucleotides are TGTGCCAGCAGTGTCCCAGAGGGCTTCTATGGCTACACCTTC. Its protein product is CASSVPEGFYGYTF.

The chain joins TRBV9 to TRBJ1-1, with 11 bases aligning to TRBD1. V trimming: 3 bases; J trimming: 3 bases; junction bases outside the gene matches: 7. CDR1 is SGDLS, CDR2 YYNGEE, per germline. The CDR3 runs 16 residues. In DNA form, the CDR3 reads TGTGCCAGCAGCGGTTGGACAGGGGGCTTGGACACTGAAGCTTTCTTT. Translation gives CASSGWTGGLDTEAFF.

This chain connects TRBV27 to TRBJ2-7; 11 bases agree with TRBD2. CDR3 length: 16 residues. V lost 4 bases and J lost 9; bases outside the gene matches: 14. The germline V gene encodes CDR1 MNHEY and CDR2 SMNVEV (reference sequence). CDR3: CASSSSGLAAPSGQYF. CDR3 DNA sequence: TGTGCCAGCAGTTCATCGGGACTAGCGGCCCCCTCGGGGCAGTACTTC.

With respect to this clone: At the DNA level, this CDR3 is encoded by other sequences in the same sample as well. V usage is TRBV18 and J usage is TRBJ2-7, with D perhaps matching TRBD1 or TRBD2 (5 bases each). The V end lost 3 bases, the J end lost 0 bases, and 9 bases lay between the germline ends. CDR3 length: 14 amino acids. Germline loops: CDR1 KGHSH, CDR2 LQKENI. The CDR3 DNA sequence: TGTGCCAGCTCACCCTGGGGGAGCTCCTACGAGCAGTACTTC. Amino acids: CASSPWGSSYEQYF.

This clone was seen more than once but under ten times. CDR3 sequence reads: CASRGTVNSNQPQHF. CDR3 DNA sequence: TGTGCCAGTAGAGGGACAGTAAACAGCAATCAGCCCCAGCATTTT. This chain links TRBV19 with TRBJ1-5; TRBD1 aligns across 7 bases. The germline gives CDR1 LNHDA, CDR2 SQIVND (reference sequence). CDR3 length: 15 residues. V lost 6 bases and J lost 1; bases outside the gene matches: 6.

The genes are TRBV19 and TRBJ1-1; no clear D. Germline V gene sequence: CDR1 LNHDA, CDR2 SQIVND (reference sequence). V gave up 6 bases and J gave up 4 bases, with 9 bases separating them. The CDR3 has 12 amino acids. The CDR3 here is CASRSLGTEAFF. CDR3 nucleotides: TGTGCCAGTAGGAGCCTAGGCACTGAAGCTTTCTTT.

The chain carries TRBV13 and TRBJ1-4, with D uncertain. CDR1 PRHDT and CDR2 FYEKMQ come from the germline V gene (reference sequence). The CDR3 is 15 residues long. Trimming cost V 1 base and J 8 bases, with 14 bases left between them. As DNA, the CDR3 is TGTGCCAGCAGCTTAGAGAGGGCAGGTAACGAAAAACTGTTTTTT. It codes for CASSLERAGNEKLFF.

Comments on this clone: Other DNA sequences in this specimen translate into the identical CDR3. The rearrangement uses TRBV4-3 and TRBJ2-7, with TRBD2 identical over 11 bases. J lost 0 bases, V lost 3 bases, and 1 base had no gene match. Germline V gives CDR1 LGHNA, CDR2 YSLEER. The CDR3 has 15 residues. CDR3 protein: CASSHGTSGSYEQYF. The DNA for the CDR3 is TGCGCCAGCAGCCACGGGACTAGCGGCTCCTACGAGCAGTACTTC.